Reported below is one T cell receptor (beta chain). Antigen specificity is unknown. V shed 3 bases, J shed 9 bases, and the junction held 5 bases outside the gene matches. The CDR3 runs to 13 residues. CDR1 and CDR2 from the germline V gene are MDHEN and SYDVKM. This record belongs to a study of T cell clones after liver transplantation. Study at large: A pre-transplant mixed lymphocyte reaction with TCRbeta sequencing defined graft-donor-reactive clones followed in post-transplant blood. Timepoints were pre-transplant, pre-withdrawal, and after withdrawal was completed or failed.

Findings of the study overall: Circulating graft-donor-reactive CD4 TCRbeta sequences fell significantly post-transplant in 5 of 8 subjects.

Some clones are missing from TCRdb's copy, which holds only in-frame ones; the method was immunoSEQ multiplex PCR. The sample lists nearly 45,000 clones, 86% occurring once. The sequencing here drew on CD4+ T cells from blood, taken 24 months after liver transplant. The chain links TRBV28 to TRBJ2-1, with TRBD2 identical over 7 bases. This TCR was recovered from a human patient who received a liver transplant. Some of these T cells may belong to the graft donor. The CDR3 region is CASSFGGVLEQFF. The DNA for the CDR3 is TGTGCCAGCAGTTTTGGGGGGGTTCTTGAGCAGTTCTTC.